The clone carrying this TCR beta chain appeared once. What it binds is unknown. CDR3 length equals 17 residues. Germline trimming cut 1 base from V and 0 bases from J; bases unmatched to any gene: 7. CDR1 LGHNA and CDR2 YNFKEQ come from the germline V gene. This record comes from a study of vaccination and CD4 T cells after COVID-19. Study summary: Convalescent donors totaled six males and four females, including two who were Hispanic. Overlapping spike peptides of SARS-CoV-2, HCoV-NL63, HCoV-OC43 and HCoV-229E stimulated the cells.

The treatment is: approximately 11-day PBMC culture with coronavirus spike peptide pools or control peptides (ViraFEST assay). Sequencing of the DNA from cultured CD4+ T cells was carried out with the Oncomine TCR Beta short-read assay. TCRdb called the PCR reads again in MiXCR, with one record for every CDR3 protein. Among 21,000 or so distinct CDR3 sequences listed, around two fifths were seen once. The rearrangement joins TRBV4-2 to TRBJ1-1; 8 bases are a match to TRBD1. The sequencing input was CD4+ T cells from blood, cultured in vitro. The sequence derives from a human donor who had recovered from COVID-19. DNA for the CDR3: TGTGCCAGCAGCCAAGTGGGGGCGACAGGGGTGAACACTGAAGCTTTCTTT. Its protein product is CASSQVGATGVNTEAFF.